This T cell receptor (beta chain) was observed in a study of cytomegalovirus exposure and HLA in healthy donors. General study points: Analysis performed later found 16,951 TCR beta sequences associated with HLA alleles at 0.05 false discovery rate.

Germline-derived CDR1 and CDR2 are WNHNN and SYGVQD (reference sequence). Trimming took off 10 bases at V and 7 bases at J, with 22 bases between the two ends. This CDR3 is 14 amino acids long. It was with 60 Vbeta and 13 Jbeta primers that the PCR ran. Sequencing was performed with immunoSEQ multiplex PCR; in TCRdb, only in-frame clones are kept and a portion is missing. The sample carries nearly 110,000 clones, roughly four fifths recorded once. For this clone: Antigen: not known.

The source of this sequence is a man in his sixties in good health and CMV-seronegative. Sequenced sample: PBMCs. The gene calls are TRBV10-1 and TRBJ1-1, with D perhaps matching TRBD1 (6 bases). The CDR3 region is CATTFPGGANEAFF. The CDR3 bases are TGCGCCACCACCTTTCCGGGGGGCGCGAATGAAGCTTTCTTT.